This TCR beta chain appears in the sequencing data of a study of blood T cell repertoires in COVID-19. Study summary: Sites in the United States, Italy and Spain provided acute and convalescent COVID-19 samples.

This clone was seen a single time. This sample also contains other DNA sequences that code for the same CDR3. Per the original data handling: Estimation of nucleated cell counts was performed using reference gene primer amplification. Here immunoSEQ multiplex PCR was the method, and the copy in TCRdb shows in-frame clones only, minus some. Clonal size and the V and J genes are those of that table, whereas D and trimming came from the DNA. Of around 170,000 clones in the sample, 83% were seen once. Germline CDR1 is KGHSH and CDR2 is LQKENI. The CDR3 has 15 residues. The V and J ends lost 0 bases and 0 bases respectively, with 7 bases between them.

Sequencing input: peripheral blood. The chain has TRBV18 and TRBJ2-3; TRBD2 might be the D (6 bases). This TCR was recovered from a woman in her 70s with COVID-19, enrolled during active disease. The CDR3 loop reads CASSPPGLSTDTQYF. The CDR3 DNA reads as TGTGCCAGCTCACCACCGGGACTTAGCACAGATACGCAGTATTTT.